This TCR beta chain appears in the sequencing data of a study of blood T cell repertoires in COVID-19. The CDR3 is 14 amino acids. Germline V lookup: CDR1 GTSNPN, CDR2 SVGIG (reference sequence). Losses at the gene ends were 5 bases for V and 4 bases for J; bases not matched to a gene: 5. Everyone who took part was about 18 to 89 years old, and they came from about 25 US areas. Recovered status applied to Cohort 3 donors who had two consecutive negative PCRs. It also applied to those with clearance or with symptom resolution. Produced via immunoSEQ multiplex PCR; TCRdb's table is partial and in-frame only. The repertoire holds approximately 230,000 clones, with just over 85% as singletons.

V gene TRBV30 combines with J gene TRBJ1-5, with TRBD1 matching over 10 bases. This clonotype was sampled from a man aged 35-49 years who had recovered from COVID-19. What was sequenced was PBMCs or T cells enriched from blood (not recorded which). The CDR3 here is CAWDRGRGNQPQHF. The CDR3 DNA sequence: TGTGCCTGGGACAGGGGGCGAGGAAATCAGCCCCAGCATTTT.